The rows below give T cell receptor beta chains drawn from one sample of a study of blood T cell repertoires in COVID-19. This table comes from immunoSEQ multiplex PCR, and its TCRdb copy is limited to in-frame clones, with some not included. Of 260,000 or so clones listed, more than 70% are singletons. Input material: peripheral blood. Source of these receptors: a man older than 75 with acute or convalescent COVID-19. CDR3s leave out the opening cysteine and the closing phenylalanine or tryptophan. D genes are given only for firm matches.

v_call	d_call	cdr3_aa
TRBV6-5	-	ASSYSTVGSYEQY
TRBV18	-	ASSPPQGLYNEQF
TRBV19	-	ASSSDRSNQPQH
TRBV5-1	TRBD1	ASSFGTGTYEQY
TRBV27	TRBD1	ASSTTGTGSAGELF
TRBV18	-	ASSPPASYYGYT
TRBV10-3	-	AISGTGGGVGYT
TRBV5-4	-	ASSTKGGGLNTEAF
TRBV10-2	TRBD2	ASSATGTSGRPYEQY
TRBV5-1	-	ASSLGSGFGDSYEQY
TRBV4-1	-	ASSQDQDSGGYT
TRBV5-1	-	ASSLVTDPSTDTQY
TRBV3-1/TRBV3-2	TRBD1	ASSQEGGRKSKNIQY
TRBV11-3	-	ASSHSSGLSYNEQF
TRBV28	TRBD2	ASSLFQKRGPKNIQY
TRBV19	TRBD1	ASSSRDRENYGYT
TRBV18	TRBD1	ASSPSGQGSEKLF
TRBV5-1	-	ASSLGQSSNQPQH
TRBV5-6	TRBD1	ASSSTGNSYEQY
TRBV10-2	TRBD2	ASSGTSGRSSYEQY
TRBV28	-	ASRVSGGGEKLF
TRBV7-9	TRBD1	ASGLQGTTYNEQF
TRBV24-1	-	ATSAGGPSNQPQH
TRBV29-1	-	SVRPGRVGEQY
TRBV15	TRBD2	ATSTLGGTSKH
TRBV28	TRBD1	ASSVPTGGSNYGYT
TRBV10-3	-	AIRGGGSDTEAF
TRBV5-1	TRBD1	ASSLGGQGAREQY
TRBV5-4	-	ASSSRQAGANVLT
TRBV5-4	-	ASSFGGVNSNQPQH
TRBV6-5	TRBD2	ASSWGGVDDEQY
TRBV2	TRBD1	ASNEGRGFYGYT
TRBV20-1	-	SASPSFPPVLNYGYT
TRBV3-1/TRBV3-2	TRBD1	ASSRGQGGQPQH
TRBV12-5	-	ASGLDISYEQY
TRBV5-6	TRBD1	ASRPGQAWGYNSPLH
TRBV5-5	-	ASSLGHHLGYGYT
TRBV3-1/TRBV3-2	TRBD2	ASSQGSGGAYEQY
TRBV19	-	ASSKGRDSPNNEQF
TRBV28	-	ASSDPRGVNTGELF
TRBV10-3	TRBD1	AISEPGQGASYEQY
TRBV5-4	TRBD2	ASSLPSGRAGYNEQF
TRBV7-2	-	ASSLDLLSRRNIQY
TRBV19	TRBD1	ASTPTGVNQPQH
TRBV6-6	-	ASSQLGSGTDTQY
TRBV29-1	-	SVEAPGTYEQY
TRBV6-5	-	ASSSAGQSSYEQY
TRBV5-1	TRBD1	ASSTPGQGTDTQY
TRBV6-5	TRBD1	ASRYRDRATDTQY
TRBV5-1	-	ASSLIHGDNEQY
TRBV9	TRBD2	ASSVASGGPPFWEQF
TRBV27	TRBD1	ASSTRQGAQQPQH
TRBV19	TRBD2	ASSELAGALEETQY
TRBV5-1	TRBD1	ASSLGPMGQGKGAF
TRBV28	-	ASAGTPEMTQETQY